This T cell receptor beta chain comes out of a study of blood T cell repertoires in COVID-19. For the study at large: In each case, the material was cDNA or gDNA derived from T cells, B-cell-depleted T cells, or PBMCs.

CDR1 is LNHDA and CDR2 is SQIVND in the germline V gene (reference sequence). The V end lost 7 bases, the J end lost 3 bases, and 17 bases lay between the germline ends. The CDR3 is 15 amino acids. The repertoire was sequenced with immunoSEQ multiplex PCR; TCRdb's copy has only in-frame clones and lacks some. The sample contains about 140,000 clones, about nine tenths of which appear only once. This receptor was identified in a man aged 45-65 years who had recovered from COVID-19. V usage is TRBV19 and J usage is TRBJ2-3, with D possibly matching TRBD2 (7 bases). The material sequenced was PBMCs or T cells enriched from blood (not recorded which). CDR3 in amino acids: CASKPGGGRTDTQYF. The CDR3, as DNA: TGTGCCAGTAAGCCGGGCGGGGGCCGGACAGATACGCAGTATTTT.